This passage covers 21 T cell receptor beta chains from one sample sequenced in a study of T-cell reconstitution after alpha-beta-depleted transplantation in children. Molecular barcoding with unique molecular identifiers was used for the TCRbeta library. In TCRdb, the PCR reads were re-called with MiXCR into one record per CDR3 protein. The sample has roughly 220,000 distinct CDR3 sequences, about 9.6% seen once; the top ten hold approximately 5%. The sequenced sample was PBMCs from the stem cell graft donor, obtained from the stem cell graft. Every receptor here comes from a human donor who donated a stem cell graft to a child with SCID.

This clonotype showed up many times. This chain links TRBV5-1 with TRBJ2-3; 9 nucleotides line up with TRBD2. Germline V gives CDR1 SGHRS, CDR2 YFSETQ. The V gene end was trimmed by 0 bases and the J gene end by 4 bases; junction bases not matched to a gene: 6. The CDR3 length is 16 residues. CDR3 DNA: TGCGCCAGCAGCTTGGCCGGGCGGGGGGGCCCAGATACGCAGTATTTT. Translated: CASSLAGRGGPDTQYF.

The sample holds many counts of this clonotype. In nucleotides, the CDR3 is TGTGCCAGCAGCTTGAGGTGGAGAAGCGATATGGGAAACACCATATATTTT. Translated, it gives CASSLRWRSDMGNTIYF. The rearrangement links TRBV7-9 to TRBJ1-3; no definite D call. Germline V gene sequence: CDR1 SEHNR, CDR2 FQNEAQ (reference sequence). V shed 3 bases and J shed 4 bases, with 19 bases lying between them. The CDR3 extends over 17 amino acids.

The sample holds many counts of this clonotype. V gene TRBV13 combines with J gene TRBJ1-5; D may be TRBD1 (5 bases). Germline V gene sequence: CDR1 PRHDT, CDR2 FYEKMQ (reference sequence). The CDR3 is made up of 15 amino acids. The V and J ends lost 2 bases and 2 bases respectively, with 10 bases between them. This CDR3 reads CASSLRGGGNQPQHF. In DNA form, the CDR3 reads TGTGCCAGCAGCTTACGGGGAGGGGGCAATCAGCCCCAGCATTTT.

This clonotype was seen at least ten times. This chain links TRBV29-1 with TRBJ1-1; the match to TRBD1 covers 8 bases. After removal of 2 bases from V and 6 bases from J, the junction contained 14 bases not matched to a gene. CDR3 length equals 16 residues. CDR1 and CDR2 from the germline V gene are SQVTM and ANQGSEA. The CDR3 loop reads CSVERLRGQGASEAFF. The CDR3 bases are TGCAGCGTTGAACGCCTTAGGGGGCAGGGGGCCTCTGAAGCTTTCTTT.

This clonotype turned up a few times. V and J are TRBV19 and TRBJ2-1, with TRBD2 matching over 8 bases. This CDR3 comprises 13 residues. The germline V gene has CDR1 LNHDA and CDR2 SQIVND (reference sequence). J gave up 7 bases and V 3 bases, and 2 bases lay outside the gene matches. The CDR3 protein is CASSIGGGNEQFF. The DNA of the CDR3 is TGTGCCAGTAGTATCGGGGGGGGGAATGAGCAGTTCTTC.

This clonotype showed up many times. The V gene is TRBV5-1, the J gene TRBJ1-2; the match to TRBD1 covers 7 bases. Trimming took 3 bases from V and 7 from J; bases not matched to a gene: 9. CDR1 and CDR2 from the germline V gene are SGHRS and YFSETQ. CDR3 length: 14 residues. CDR3 sequence reads: CASSSGTDTSGYTF. The DNA of the CDR3 is TGCGCCAGCAGCTCCGGGACAGATACCTCTGGCTACACCTTC.

The gene calls are TRBV19 and TRBJ2-2; TRBD1 matches 8 bases. Germline CDR1 and CDR2: LNHDA and SQIVND (reference sequence). Trimming at V came to 6 bases and at J to 5 bases, leaving 2 bases not matched to a gene. The CDR3 has 13 amino acids. The CDR3 loop is CASRRDRTGELFF. The CDR3 coding sequence is TGTGCCAGTAGGAGGGACAGGACCGGGGAGCTGTTTTTT. Full variable domain (missing parts from reference TRBV19 and TRBJ2-2): DGGITQSPKYLFRKEGQNVTLSCEQNLNHDAMYWYRQDPGQGLRLIYYSQIVNDFQKGDIAEGYSVSREKKESFPLTVTSAQKNPTAFYLCASRRDRTGELFFGEGSRLTVL.

J is TRBJ2-1 and V is TRBV5-6; D is unclear. This CDR3 spans 15 amino acids. Germline CDR1 reads SGHDT; CDR2 reads YYEEEE. V was trimmed by 6 bases and J by 2 bases, leaving 15 bases between them. CDR3 amino acids: CASIHSTLTYNEQFF. Written as DNA, the CDR3 is TGTGCCAGCATCCACAGTACCCTCACCTACAATGAGCAGTTCTTC. The full variable domain, rest sourced from reference TRBV5-6 and TRBJ2-1, is DAGVTQSPTHLIKTRGQQVTLRCSPKSGHDTVSWYQQALGQGPQFIFQYYEEEERQRGNFPDRFSGHQFPNYSSELNVNALLLGDSALYLCASIHSTLTYNEQFFGPGTRLTVL.

The chain has TRBV28 and TRBJ2-5; D may be TRBD1 or TRBD2 (5 bases each). The germline V gene has CDR1 MDHEN and CDR2 SYDVKM. Trimming pared 6 bases from V and 5 bases from J, leaving 16 bases between. The CDR3 loop spans 14 amino acids. The CDR3 here is CASSPGPPRETQYF. CDR3 coding DNA: TGTGCCAGCAGCCCGGGGCCCCCCCGCGAGACCCAGTACTTC.

In this sample, this clonotype turned up many times. V is TRBV5-1 and J is TRBJ2-1; D is ambiguous. CDR1 SGHRS and CDR2 YFSETQ come from the germline V gene. The germline V and J ends were trimmed by 4 bases and 4 bases, with 12 bases remaining between them. CDR3 size: 14 residues. The chain's CDR3 is CASSLEDGYNEQFF. The CDR3, as DNA: TGCGCCAGCAGCCTAGAGGACGGATACAATGAGCAGTTCTTC. Together with reference TRBV5-1 and TRBJ2-1, the CDR3 gives the full variable domain: KAGVTQTPRYLIKTRGQQVTLSCSPISGHRSVSWYQQTPGQGLQFLFEYFSETQRNKGNFPGRFSGRQFSNSRSEMNVSTLELGDSALYLCASSLEDGYNEQFFGPGTRLTVL.

This clonotype was seen ten or more times. The V and J genes are TRBV20-1 and TRBJ2-3; D is tentatively TRBD1 or TRBD2 (5 bases each). Trimming removed 6 bases at V and 4 bases at J, with 17 bases between. The CDR3 runs 14 residues. Germline lookup yields CDR1 DFQATT and CDR2 SNEGSKA (reference sequence). In DNA form, the CDR3 reads TGCAGTGCCGACACTACGGGGCAAGCAGATACGCAGTATTTT. This translates into CSADTTGQADTQYF.

This clonotype was observed at least ten times. This rearrangement joins TRBV2 to TRBJ2-2; tentative D call: TRBD1 (6 bases). The CDR3 is made up of 14 amino acids. Trimming stripped 10 bases from V and 0 bases from J, with 12 bases between. Germline assignment: CDR1 SNHLY and CDR2 FYNNEI. CDR3 coding DNA: TGTGCCACCTACAGGGACGCGAACACCGGGGAGCTGTTTTTT. This codes for CATYRDANTGELFF.

This clonotype was seen at least ten times. The gene calls are TRBV12-3 or TRBV12-4 and TRBJ2-3, with D maybe TRBD1 (5 bases). Deletions cut 3 bases from V and 1 base from J, with 8 bases between. This CDR3 region has 14 residues. The CDR3 region has the DNA TGTGCCAGCAGTTTGCTGACAGGCACAGATACGCAGTATTTT. It is translated as CASSLLTGTDTQYF.

This clonotype was seen many times. This chain uses TRBV9 with TRBJ2-2; 7 positions match TRBD2. V lost 1 base, J lost 4 bases, and 13 bases stayed unmatched. This CDR3 region has 18 residues. Per germline, CDR1 SGDLS and CDR2 YYNGEE. CDR3 DNA sequence: TGTGCCAGCAGCGTATCGCCTCCGGGGAGGGACGGCACCGGGGAGCTGTTTTTT. Encoded protein: CASSVSPPGRDGTGELFF.

The sample holds many counts of this clonotype. V and J are TRBV25-1 and TRBJ2-1, with D tentatively TRBD1 or TRBD2 (5 bases each). The CDR3 extends over 16 amino acids. Trimming pared 7 bases from V and 0 bases from J, leaving 16 bases between. Germline V gene lookup returns CDR1 MGHDK and CDR2 SYGVNS. The CDR3 nucleotides read TGTGCCAGCAACCGGGGCAGCGGCAGCTCCTACAATGAGCAGTTCTTC. Its translation: CASNRGSGSSYNEQFF.

With regard to this clonotype: A much larger clone differs by one base, so this may be a read error. The J gene is TRBJ1-2, the V gene TRBV4-1; D possibly corresponds to TRBD1 (5 bases). The CDR3 loop spans 15 amino acids. CDR1 and CDR2 from the germline V gene are MGHRA and YSYEKL. Written as DNA, the CDR3 is TGCGCCAGCAGCTGGTTGGGGTCGACTCGGGACGGCTACCCCTTC. Translation: CASSWLGSTRDGYPF.

The rearrangement links TRBV3-1 to TRBJ2-1; D remains ambiguous. Germline-derived CDR1 and CDR2 are LGHDT and YNNKEL (reference sequence). The CDR3 length is 17 residues. V lost 1 base and J lost 2, with 15 bases in between. The CDR3 DNA sequence: TGTGCCAGCAGCCAAGGGGCGCTGAGTTATGCCTACAATGAGCAGTTCTTC. It encodes CASSQGALSYAYNEQFF.

The sample holds a few counts of this clonotype. The chain is built from TRBV7-9 and TRBJ1-1; D unclear. The CDR3 totals 17 residues. Germline values: CDR1 SEHNR, CDR2 FQNEAQ (reference sequence). V was trimmed by 2 bases and J by 2 bases, leaving 18 bases between them. The CDR3 region has the DNA TGTGCCAGCAGCTTATACATCCCAGGTGCGCCCAACACTGAAGCTTTCTTT. Translation gives CASSLYIPGAPNTEAFF.

The chain carries TRBV3-1 and TRBJ2-2; 9 positions agree with TRBD1. V dropped 4 bases and J dropped 6; count of bases not matched to a gene: 6. The CDR3 runs 15 residues. Per germline, CDR1 LGHDT and CDR2 YNNKEL (reference sequence). CDR3 sequence reads: CASSRPGQGAGELFF. For the CDR3, the DNA is TGTGCCAGCAGCCGGCCGGGACAGGGCGCCGGGGAGCTGTTTTTT.

Many counts were recorded for this clonotype. The chain is built from TRBV5-1 and TRBJ2-1; weak D call: TRBD2 (5 bases). Germline CDR1 and CDR2: SGHRS and YFSETQ. V lost 4 bases and J 8 bases, leaving 13 bases between the germline ends. The CDR3 is 13 residues long. This chain's CDR3 is CASSLGWGDEQFF. CDR3 DNA: TGCGCCAGCAGCCTGGGGTGGGGAGATGAGCAGTTCTTC.

A few counts support this clonotype. V gene TRBV29-1 combines with J gene TRBJ2-3, with a weak D call TRBD1 (6 bases). Trimming cost V 5 bases and J 0 bases, with 15 bases left between them. CDR3 length: 15 residues. Germline V gene data show CDR1 as SQVTM and CDR2 as ANQGSEA. CDR3 amino acids: CSVLGQGPSTDTQYF. CDR3 nucleotides: TGCAGCGTTTTAGGGCAGGGGCCTAGCACAGATACGCAGTATTTT.